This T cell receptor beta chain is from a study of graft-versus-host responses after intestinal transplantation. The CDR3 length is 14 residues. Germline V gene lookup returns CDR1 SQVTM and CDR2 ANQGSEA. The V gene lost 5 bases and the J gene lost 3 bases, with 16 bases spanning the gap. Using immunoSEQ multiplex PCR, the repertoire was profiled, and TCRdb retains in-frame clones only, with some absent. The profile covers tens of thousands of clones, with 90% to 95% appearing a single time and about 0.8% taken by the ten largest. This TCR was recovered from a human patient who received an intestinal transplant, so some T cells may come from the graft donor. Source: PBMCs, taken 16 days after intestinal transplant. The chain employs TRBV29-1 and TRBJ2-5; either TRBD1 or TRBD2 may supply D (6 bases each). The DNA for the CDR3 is TGCAGCGTTCAGGAGGGGGGCGGGGAAGAGACCCAGTACTTC. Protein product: CSVQEGGGEETQYF. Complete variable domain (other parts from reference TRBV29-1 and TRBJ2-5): SAVISQKPSRDICQRGTSLTIQCQVDSQVTMMFWYRQQPGQSLTLIATANQGSEATYESGFVIDKFPISRPNLTFSTLTVSNMSPEDSSIYLCSVQEGGGEETQYFGPGTRLLVL.